Listed below are T cell receptor beta chains from one sample, sequenced in a study of technical replicates of blood from several donors. The data were produced by immunoSEQ multiplex PCR, yet TCRdb's version contains in-frame clones alone and is incomplete. This repertoire shows around 93,000 clones, approximately 95% found once; its top ten account for around 0.3%. Sequences were obtained from T cells isolated from PBMCs. These receptors were taken from a human donor in good health. The CDR3 runs from the conserved cysteine through the conserved F or W. D genes are given only for firm matches. For some rows the clone size is stated as once, few or many, or as a class when expanded; others skip it.

>TRBV15|-|TRBJ2-7|TRBD1
CATSIGGARTYEQYF
TGTGCCACCAGCATAGGGGGCGCAAGAACCTACGAGCAGTACTTC
>TRBV4-2|-|TRBJ2-3|TRBD2
CASSQDSWAVGGEDTDTQYF
TGTGCCAGCAGCCAAGATTCCTGGGCAGTGGGAGGGGAGGACACAGATACGCAGTATTTT
>TRBV19|-|TRBJ2-1|TRBD1
CASSPRTGDNEQFF
TGTGCCAGTAGTCCCCGGACAGGGGACAATGAGCAGTTCTTC
>TRBV4-3|-|TRBJ2-3|-
CASSQGLGVGSDTQYF
TGCGCCAGCAGCCAAGGTCTGGGAGTCGGATCAGATACGCAGTATTTT
>TRBV28|-|TRBJ1-3|-
CASSLAPFLQGGTIYF
TGTGCCAGCAGTTTAGCGCCTTTTTTACAGGGTGGCACCATATATTTT
>TRBV6-5|-|TRBJ2-7|-
CASRITPGLGYEQYF
TGTGCCAGCAGAATTACTCCGGGACTCGGCTACGAGCAGTACTTC
>TRBV5-1|-|TRBJ2-3|-
CASSWSLYTDTQYF
TGCGCCAGCAGCTGGTCTCTCTACACAGATACGCAGTATTTT
>TRBV6-5|-|TRBJ2-2|-
CASMQGPGELFF
TGTGCCAGCATGCAGGGGCCCGGGGAGCTGTTTTTT
>TRBV25-1|-|TRBJ1-4|-
CASSINRNEKLFF
TGTGCCAGCAGTATAAACAGGAATGAAAAACTGTTTTTT
>TRBV5-1|-|TRBJ1-1|-
CASSLLMNTEAFF
TGCGCCAGCAGCTTACTGATGAACACTGAAGCTTTCTTT
>TRBV19|-|TRBJ2-4|-
CASSTGQGPLNIQYF
TGTGCCAGTAGTACGGGCCAGGGTCCTCTAAACATTCAGTACTTC
>TRBV11-1|once|TRBJ2-7|TRBD1
CASSLATGDSYEQYF
TGTGCCAGCAGCTTAGCGACAGGGGACTCCTACGAGCAGTACTTC
>TRBV5-5|-|TRBJ2-3|TRBD2
CASSLGGSEITQYF
TGTGCCAGCAGCTTGGGCGGGAGCGAGATAACGCAGTATTTT
>TRBV7-9|-|TRBJ2-2|-
CASNALAGTELFF
TGTGCCAGCAACGCACTAGCAGGCACGGAGCTGTTTTTT
>TRBV7-3|-|TRBJ2-1|TRBD2
CASSSSPGLAVLNEQFF
TGTGCCAGCAGCTCCTCTCCGGGACTAGCGGTACTTAATGAGCAGTTCTTC
>TRBV7-6|-|TRBJ2-7|-
CASSLDGQGRALWEQYF
TGTGCCAGCAGCTTAGATGGTCAGGGTAGGGCCCTGTGGGAGCAGTACTTC
>TRBV7-6|-|TRBJ2-1|TRBD2
CASSLGTSGILYEQFF
TGTGCCAGCAGCTTGGGGACTAGCGGGATTCTGTATGAGCAGTTCTTC
>TRBV6-4|once|TRBJ2-1|-
CASSDSNRPHEQFF
TGTGCCAGCAGTGACTCGAACAGGCCCCATGAGCAGTTCTTC
>TRBV27|once|TRBJ1-1|TRBD1
CASGYRGANTEAFF
TGTGCCAGCGGGTACAGGGGAGCGAACACTGAAGCTTTCTTT
>TRBV21-1|-|TRBJ1-4|-
CASSPGQLNEKLFF
TGTGCCAGCAGTCCGGGACAGTTAAATGAAAAACTGTTTTTT
>TRBV19|once|TRBJ2-3|-
CASNSAGAGDTQYF
TGTGCCAGTAACTCTGCGGGGGCCGGAGATACGCAGTATTTT
>TRBV18|-|TRBJ2-5|TRBD2
CASSPGGDNQETQYF
TGTGCCAGCTCACCTGGGGGGGATAACCAAGAGACCCAGTACTTC
>TRBV18|-|TRBJ1-4|TRBD1
CASSPMGQGREKLFF
TGTGCCAGCTCACCGATGGGACAGGGGAGGGAAAAACTGTTTTTT
>TRBV6-1|-|TRBJ2-7|-
CASRDTSYEQYF
TGTGCCTCTCGGGACACCTCCTACGAGCAGTACTTC
>TRBV23-1|-|TRBJ1-5|TRBD1
CASSRDRVVQPQHF
TGCGCCAGCAGTCGGGACAGGGTGGTACAGCCCCAGCATTTT
>TRBV5-5|-|TRBJ1-2|TRBD1
CASSTGTGVGYGYTF
TGTGCCAGCAGCACGGGGACAGGGGTGGGCTATGGCTACACCTTC
>TRBV19|-|TRBJ2-2|TRBD2
CASSEPAGAKRELFF
TGTGCCAGTAGTGAGCCAGCGGGGGCGAAAAGGGAGCTGTTTTTT
>TRBV7-2|once|TRBJ2-7|TRBD2
CASSRDYQQIPYEQYF
TGTGCCAGCAGCCGGGACTACCAGCAGATACCCTACGAGCAGTACTTC
>TRBV4-2|-|TRBJ2-3|TRBD2
CASSPRDSGIQADTQYF
TGTGCCAGCAGCCCCAGGGATAGCGGGATCCAAGCAGATACGCAGTATTTT
>TRBV27|once|TRBJ2-7|-
CASSFAWKAGVNLYEQYF
TGTGCCAGCAGTTTCGCGTGGAAGGCCGGGGTTAATCTCTACGAGCAGTACTTC
>TRBV5-1|-|TRBJ1-1|-
CASSLDWLDTEAFF
TGCGCCAGCAGCTTGGACTGGTTGGACACTGAAGCTTTCTTT
>TRBV4-2|-|TRBJ2-5|-
CASSQELAAETQYF
TGTGCCAGCAGCCAAGAACTAGCAGCTGAGACCCAGTACTTC
>TRBV6-5|-|TRBJ2-4|-
CASSYAGTSAKNIQYF
TGTGCCAGCAGTTACGCTGGCACATCAGCCAAAAACATTCAGTACTTC
>TRBV13|-|TRBJ1-1|TRBD1
CASSGGQVNTEAFF
TGTGCCAGCAGCGGGGGACAGGTGAACACTGAAGCTTTCTTT
>TRBV7-2|once|TRBJ2-1|TRBD2
CASLSGINEQFF
TGTGCCAGCTTAAGCGGGATCAATGAGCAGTTCTTC
>TRBV10-2|-|TRBJ2-1|-
CASADELASYNEQFF
TGCGCCAGCGCCGACGAGCTAGCATCCTACAATGAGCAGTTCTTC
>TRBV4-1|-|TRBJ1-5|-
CASSQEVAVRNQPQHF
TGCGCCAGCAGCCAAGAGGTTGCTGTCCGGAATCAGCCCCAGCATTTT
>TRBV6-1|-|TRBJ1-2|TRBD1
CARYRDRVMCGYTF
TGTGCCAGATACCGGGACAGGGTAATGTGTGGCTACACCTTC
>TRBV19|-|TRBJ1-5|-
CASSIQGSNQPQHF
TGTGCCAGTAGTATCCAGGGTAGCAATCAGCCCCAGCATTTT
>TRBV11-2|-|TRBJ1-1|-
CASSTAGRGTEAFF
TGTGCCAGCAGCACAGCAGGGAGGGGAACTGAAGCTTTCTTT
>TRBV10-3|-|TRBJ1-2|-
CAISGNSYGYTF
TGTGCCATCAGTGGGAACAGCTATGGCTACACCTTC
>TRBV28|-|TRBJ1-2|-
CASSLGAYGYTF
TGTGCCAGCAGTCTGGGAGCCTATGGCTACACCTTC
>TRBV9|-|TRBJ2-3|-
CASSAGLTSDTQYF
TGTGCCAGCAGCGCGGGATTGACTTCAGATACGCAGTATTTT
>TRBV19|once|TRBJ2-3|-
CASSIDRSTDTQYF
TGTGCCAGTAGTATCGACAGGAGCACAGATACGCAGTATTTT
>TRBV5-1|-|TRBJ2-1|-
CASSLVSGIYNEQFF
TGCGCCAGCAGCTTGGTTAGCGGAATTTACAATGAGCAGTTCTTC
>TRBV4-3|-|TRBJ1-3|-
CASSWQGGGNTIYF
TGCGCCAGCAGCTGGCAGGGCGGTGGAAACACCATATATTTT
>TRBV4-1|-|TRBJ1-1|-
CASSQSRDTEAFF
TGCGCCAGCAGCCAAAGCAGGGACACTGAAGCTTTCTTT
>TRBV11-2|-|TRBJ2-7|TRBD1
CASSSLRQGAGEQYF
TGTGCCAGCAGCTCCCTTAGACAGGGGGCAGGCGAGCAGTACTTC
>TRBV5-4|-|TRBJ2-5|TRBD2
CASSPTSGTETQYF
TGTGCCAGCAGCCCGACTAGCGGGACTGAGACCCAGTACTTC
>TRBV7-3|-|TRBJ1-2|-
CASSFWGGYGYTF
TGTGCCAGCAGCTTTTGGGGAGGATATGGCTACACCTTC
>TRBV28|-|TRBJ1-1|-
CASSPAGGITEAFF
TGTGCCAGCAGTCCAGCTGGGGGGATCACTGAAGCTTTCTTT
>TRBV28|-|TRBJ1-5|TRBD1
CASSSWTGERNQPQHF
TGTGCCAGCAGTTCCTGGACAGGAGAACGTAATCAGCCCCAGCATTTT
>TRBV19|-|TRBJ2-7|TRBD1
CASSIALGTAEQYF
TGTGCCAGTAGTATAGCCCTAGGGACAGCCGAGCAGTACTTC